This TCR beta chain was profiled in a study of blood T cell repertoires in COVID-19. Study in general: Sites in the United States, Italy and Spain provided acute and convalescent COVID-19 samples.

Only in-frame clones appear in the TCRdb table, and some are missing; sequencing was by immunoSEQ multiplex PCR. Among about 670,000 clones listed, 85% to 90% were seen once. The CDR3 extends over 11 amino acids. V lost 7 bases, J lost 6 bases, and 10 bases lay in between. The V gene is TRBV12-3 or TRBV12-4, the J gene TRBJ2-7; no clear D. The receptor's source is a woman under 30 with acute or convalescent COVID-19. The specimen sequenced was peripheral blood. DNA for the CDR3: TGTGCCAGCACCCTCGGTCCCGAGCAGTACTTC. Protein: CASTLGPEQYF.